This T cell receptor beta chain stems from a study of OX40 agonist ivuxolimab in advanced cancers. Study-level information: In this trial design, patients received ivuxolimab intravenously at 0.01 to 10 mg/kg every 2 weeks.

Germline loops: CDR1 KGHSH, CDR2 LQKENI. Deletions cut 1 base from V and 4 bases from J, with 8 bases between. This CDR3 has 14 residues. Generated by immunoSEQ multiplex PCR, the TCRdb table keeps only in-frame clones and is missing some. The sample lists roughly 60,000 clones, around 90% seen once, with about 14% in the top ten. The starting material was CD4+ or CD8+ T cells sorted from blood, obtained in a trial of the OX40 agonist ivuxolimab. The J gene is TRBJ2-1, the V gene TRBV18, with D possibly called TRBD1 or TRBD2 (6 bases each). The clonotype originates from an adult with an advanced solid tumor such as melanoma, head and neck, liver or kidney cancer. CDR3: CASSPLGGYNEQFF. The CDR3 coding sequence is TGTGCCAGCTCACCACTAGGGGGGTACAATGAGCAGTTCTTC.